What follows are 2 T cell receptor beta chains derived from one specimen sequenced in a study of T cell repertoires in cytomegalovirus infection. TCRdb re-analysed the reads in MiXCR, keeping a single row per CDR3 protein. The top ten hold roughly 29% of the sample, which has about 110,000 distinct CDR3 sequences, about 9.4% seen once. What these receptors recognize is not known. Material: PBMCs, sequenced either directly or after in vitro stimulation (not recorded which). These receptors came from a human donor in good health (CMV status not recorded). Some clones in this sample may be carry-over from other donors' samples.

This clonotype was seen ten or more times. The chain joins TRBV24-1 to TRBJ2-2; D is undetermined. The CDR3 sequence is 14 residues long. V gave up 1 base and J gave up 3 bases, with 5 bases separating them. Germline V gives CDR1 KGHDR, CDR2 SFDVKD. CDR3 region: CATSDFKDTGELFF. DNA of the CDR3: TGTGCCACCAGTGATTTTAAGGACACCGGGGAGCTGTTTTTT.

This clonotype appeared a few times. The CDR3 sequence: CSARDWQTNTGELFF. CDR3 nucleotide sequence: TGCAGTGCTAGAGATTGGCAGACGAACACCGGGGAGCTGTTTTTT. The chain joins TRBV20-1 to TRBJ2-2; D is undetermined. Germline CDR1 and CDR2: DFQATT and SNEGSKA (reference sequence). This CDR3 contains 15 residues. Trimming removed 0 bases from V and 0 bases from J, with 8 bases in between.